This T cell receptor (beta chain) was found in a study of spatial heterogeneity in lung cancer. The sample's time point: sample taken at primary tumor resection. Many counts were recorded for this clonotype. Each CDR3 protein gets one entry after TCRdb re-called the 5' RACE reads with MiXCR. The sample yields approximately 22,000 distinct CDR3 sequences, 5.8% seen once. V lost 8 bases and J lost 9; bases outside the gene matches: 11. Germline V gene sequence: CDR1 MDHEN, CDR2 SYDVKM. The CDR3 loop spans 13 amino acids. The rearrangement joins TRBV28 to TRBJ2-7; 9 nucleotides align to TRBD1. The sample consisted of PBMCs, taken at surgery. The receptor was isolated from a male donor with early-stage non-small cell lung cancer. The CDR3 loop is CASGTGFHRGQYF. The CDR3, as DNA: TGTGCCAGCGGGACAGGGTTTCATCGTGGGCAGTACTTC.